These 5 T cell receptor beta chains share one sample of origin, sequenced in a study of beta chain features in type 1 diabetes (dated by TCRdb to 2016 to 2019). Receptor libraries were prepared by the immunoSEQ multiplex PCR assay. The High Capacity cDNA Reverse Transcription Kit was used to reverse transcribe all of the isolated RNA, meaning that expressed TCRB transcripts were what got sequenced. Held by TCRdb, this immuneACCESS table contains in-frame sequences only and omits some clones. Under half of the omission traces to an unresolved V gene where checked; the cause of the rest is unknown. Across this sample there are about 900,000 clones, with roughly 16% seen only once. In total, the top ten clones hold 0.023% of the sample. The specimen sequenced was naive CD4+ T cells from blood. The cell subset or site label for this specimen denotes: true naive CD4+ T cells. These receptors were collected from a woman younger than 35 in good health.

J is TRBJ2-3 and V is TRBV7-2; tentatively, D is TRBD1 or TRBD2 (5 bases each). The ends were cut back, 4 bases at V and 8 bases at J, with 22 bases in the middle. Germline V gives CDR1 SGHTA, CDR2 FQGNSA. The length of the CDR3 is 16 residues. CDR3 sequence reads: CASSYGPGPSTGTQYF. In DNA form, the CDR3 reads TGTGCCAGCAGCTATGGACCGGGACCTAGCACCGGTACGCAGTATTTT.

This clone was picked up a small number of times. At one end, the junction sequence differs from germline, possibly due to a read error. The chain carries TRBV6-5 and TRBJ1-1; D might be TRBD1 (5 bases). This CDR3 comprises 14 residues. Per the germline V gene, CDR1 is MNHEY and CDR2 is SVGAGI. In DNA, the CDR3 is TGTGCCAGCAGTTACTCCGGGGACCGCACACCCATCAACTTT. Its translation is CASSYSGDRTPINF.

The rearrangement links TRBV5-4 to TRBJ2-3, with D uncertain. The V gene lost 2 bases and the J gene lost 4 bases, with 11 bases spanning the gap. The germline V gene encodes CDR1 SGHNT and CDR2 YYREEE (reference sequence). The CDR3 runs 14 residues. CDR3 sequence: CASSFYTTSDTQYF. In DNA, the CDR3 is TGTGCCAGCAGCTTCTATACCACCTCAGATACGCAGTATTTT.

The V gene is TRBV28, the J gene TRBJ2-7; D uncertain. The V gene's germline CDR1 is MDHEN and CDR2 SYDVKM. Trimming shortened V by 3 bases and J by 0 bases, and 6 bases separated the two germline ends. This CDR3 contains 13 residues. CDR3 region: CASSFVDSYEQYF. CDR3 nucleotides: TGTGCCAGCAGTTTTGTCGACTCCTACGAGCAGTACTTC.

The chain employs TRBV21-1 and TRBJ2-7; the table's D call of TRBD1 was not tested on the DNA. TRBV21-1 is a recognized pseudogene. The CDR3 has 14 amino acids. The CDR3 DNA reads as TGTGCCAGCAGCACCGCGATACAGGGATGCGAGCAGTACTTC. Translating gives CASSTAIQGCEQYF.